Each of the 10 T cell receptor beta chains below was sequenced from the same sample in a study of PD-L1 blockade in urothelial cancer. The table came from immunoSEQ multiplex PCR; TCRdb's copy has only in-frame clones and leaves some out. The table records tens of thousands of clones, 82% of them present only once. The material sequenced was PBMCs, taken around atezolizumab (anti-PD-L1) treatment. The receptors were sampled from a man aged 60 to 75 with urothelial cancer.

This sequence joins TRBV27 and TRBJ1-2; D is perhaps TRBD1 (5 bases). V was pared by 4 bases and J by 1 base, with 13 bases between. CDR3 length: 15 amino acids. Looked up from germline, CDR1 is MNHEY and CDR2 is SMNVEV (reference sequence). In nucleotides, the CDR3 is TGTGCCAGCAGTTCCTCAGCAAGGGGTAACTATGGCTACACCTTC. Protein sequence: CASSSSARGNYGYTF.

The chain uses TRBV6-1 and TRBJ1-6; D gene unclear. The CDR3 has 17 residues. Germline V gene lookup returns CDR1 MNHNS and CDR2 SASEGT. Deletions cut 2 bases from V and 6 bases from J, with 17 bases between. The CDR3 spells CASSESPGRMANSPLHF. The CDR3, as DNA: TGTGCCAGCAGTGAAAGTCCAGGAAGAATGGCTAATTCACCCCTCCACTTT.

J is TRBJ1-4 and V is TRBV5-1; 8 bases are shared with TRBD1. Per the germline V gene, CDR1 is SGHRS and CDR2 is YFSETQ. The length of the CDR3 is 15 residues. With 3 bases clipped from V and 8 bases from J, the junction kept 9 bases outside the gene matches. The CDR3 sequence is CASSWKQGVQEKLFF. The CDR3 region has the DNA TGCGCCAGCAGCTGGAAACAGGGGGTGCAAGAAAAACTGTTTTTT. Complete variable domain (other parts from reference TRBV5-1 and TRBJ1-4): KAGVTQTPRYLIKTRGQQVTLSCSPISGHRSVSWYQQTPGQGLQFLFEYFSETQRNKGNFPGRFSGRQFSNSRSEMNVSTLELGDSALYLCASSWKQGVQEKLFFGSGTQLSVL.

This chain links TRBV5-6 with TRBJ2-7, with D possibly TRBD1 on 6 matching bases. Trimming removed 4 bases from V and 2 bases from J, with 13 bases in between. CDR3 length: 14 residues. Germline-derived CDR1 and CDR2 are SGHDT and YYEEEE. This chain's CDR3 is CASSRDTRTYEQYF. The CDR3 nucleotides are TGTGCCAGCAGCCGGGACACCAGGACCTACGAGCAGTACTTC. The full variable domain, its missing parts supplied by reference TRBV5-6 and TRBJ2-7, is DAGVTQSPTHLIKTRGQQVTLRCSPKSGHDTVSWYQQALGQGPQFIFQYYEEEERQRGNFPDRFSGHQFPNYSSELNVNALLLGDSALYLCASSRDTRTYEQYFGPGTRLTVT.

The CDR3 reads CASSQVFGKKGLEQYF. The CDR3 bases are TGCGCCAGCAGCCAAGTTTTCGGGAAGAAAGGACTCGAGCAGTACTTC. The gene calls are TRBV4-1 and TRBJ2-7; weak D call: TRBD2 (5 bases). Germline lookup yields CDR1 MGHRA and CDR2 YSYEKL. The CDR3 is made up of 16 amino acids. Trimming stripped 1 base from V and 6 bases from J, with 19 bases between.

V is TRBV7-3 and J is TRBJ2-2, with D tentatively TRBD1 (5 bases). The germline CDR1 and CDR2 sequences are SGHTA and FQGTGA. This CDR3 has 17 amino acids. V lost 1 base and J lost 7, with 19 bases in between. The CDR3 nucleotides read TGTGCCAGCAGCTTAAGTAGGGCAGGGCCTTTTTACGGGGAGCTGTTTTTT. Its protein is CASSLSRAGPFYGELFF.

This clone was detected a few times. The rearrangement uses TRBV30 and TRBJ1-1; D ambiguous. V lost 3 bases and J 0 bases, leaving 11 bases between the germline ends. Germline CDR1 reads GTSNPN; CDR2 reads SVGIG (reference sequence). The CDR3 is made up of 14 amino acids. The CDR3 region is CAWRMSMMNTEAFF. The CDR3 DNA reads TGTGCCTGGAGAATGAGTATGATGAACACTGAAGCTTTCTTT.

DNA of the CDR3: TGTGCCAGCAGTTTGGGGACCGGGACAGGTTTGGGGGATACGCAGTATTTT. This gives the protein CASSLGTGTGLGDTQYF. V is TRBV28 and J is TRBJ2-3, with 8 bases aligning to TRBD1. CDR1 is MDHEN, CDR2 SYDVKM, per germline. The V and J ends lost 3 bases and 6 bases, in that order; junction bases with no gene match: 14. CDR3 length equals 17 residues.

V gene TRBV2 combines with J gene TRBJ2-3, with D perhaps TRBD2 (7 bases). This CDR3 is built from 14 residues. The V gene lost 6 bases and the J gene lost 4 bases, with 14 bases spanning the gap. CDR1 is SNHLY and CDR2 is FYNNEI in the germline V gene. The CDR3 sequence is CASRGGPRADTQYF. The CDR3 region has the DNA TGTGCCAGCAGGGGGGGGCCCCGGGCAGATACGCAGTATTTT.

The genes are TRBV9 and TRBJ2-7, with 10 bases identical to TRBD1. CDR3 length equals 15 residues. Germline V gene data show CDR1 as SGDLS and CDR2 as YYNGEE. J lost 5 bases, V lost 0 bases, and 5 bases had no gene match. The CDR3 coding sequence is TGTGCCAGCAGCGTAGTGGGAGGGACAGGGGACGAGCAGTACTTC. It yields the protein CASSVVGGTGDEQYF.